These 21 T cell receptor beta chains came from one sample sequenced in a study of T cells in women clearing cervical HPV infection. Sequencing was performed with immunoSEQ multiplex PCR; in TCRdb, only in-frame clones are kept and a portion is missing. Recorded for this sample: approximately 35,000 clones. Sequenced material: blood buffy coat. These receptors all stem from a woman aged 18-70 years with a cervical HPV16 infection that either progressed to CIN3+ or cleared (not recorded which).

A remark on this clone: With the read ending 3 residues before the CDR3 end, the germline J gene is used to fill in that end. The chain joins TRBV2 to TRBJ1-4; TRBD1 matches at 7 bases. CDR3 length equals 14 residues. Germline loops: CDR1 SNHLY, CDR2 FYNNEI. The V gene end was trimmed by 6 bases and the J gene end by 4 bases; junction bases not matched to a gene: 5. CDR3 amino acids: CASRQGRGNEKLFF. The part of the CDR3 DNA that was read is TGTGCCAGCAGACAGGGGCGGGGTAATGAAAAA.

With regard to this clone: The CDR3 end is not reached by the read, which stops 3 residues before it; the germline J gene fills it in. This chain connects TRBV5-4 to TRBJ1-6; D might be TRBD1 (6 bases). The V and J ends lost 5 bases and 5 bases respectively, with 17 bases between them. This CDR3 is built from 16 residues. The V gene's germline CDR1 is SGHNT and CDR2 YYREEE (reference sequence). The covered CDR3 bases are TGTGCCAGCAGACTCTCGAAAGGGGGGGATAATTCACCC. Translated: CASRLSKGGDNSP. The full CDR3 reads CASRLSKGGDNSPLHF.

The CDR3 is CASSETGSTGELFF. CDR3 bases read: TGTGCCAGCTCAGAGACAGGGAGCACCGGGGAG. This chain uses TRBV18 with TRBJ2-2; the match to TRBD1 covers 7 bases. The CDR3 goes on 3 residues after the read ends, and that part is filled in from the germline J gene. Germline trimming cut 5 bases from V and 4 bases from J; bases unmatched to any gene: 4. The germline gives CDR1 KGHSH, CDR2 LQKENI. This CDR3 region has 14 residues. The complete variable domain, with remaining parts taken from reference TRBV18 and TRBJ2-2, reads NAGVMQNPRHLVRRRGQEARLRCSPMKGHSHVYWYRQLPEEGLKFMVYLQKENIIDESGMPKERFSAEFPKEGPSILRIQQVVRGDSAAYFCASSETGSTGELFFGEGSRLTVL.

Concerning this clone itself: The read ends 3 residues before the CDR3 terminus; that terminus is restored from the germline J gene. The genes are TRBV14 and TRBJ1-6; 12 nucleotides align to TRBD1. Looked up from germline, CDR1 is SGHDN and CDR2 is FVKESK. The ends lost 4 bases at V and 9 bases at J; junction bases unmatched: 10. The CDR3 runs 17 residues. The CDR3 is CASSLGRGQGASSPLHF. The CDR3 bases that were read are TGTGCCAGCAGCCTCGGACGGGGACAGGGGGCGAGTTCACCC.

As to this clone: The CDR3 is cut off 3 residues early in the read; its end comes from the germline J gene. The chain recombines TRBV2 with TRBJ2-1; TRBD2 matches 13 bases. The CDR3 length is 15 residues. V lost 6 bases and J lost 5; bases outside the gene matches: 4. CDR1 is SNHLY, CDR2 FYNNEI, per germline. Partial CDR3 DNA: TGTGCCAGCAGGACCGGGACTAGCGGGGACAATGAG. Protein product: CASRTGTSGDNE. The entire CDR3 protein reads CASRTGTSGDNEQFF.

Notes on this clone: Coverage ceases 3 residues before the CDR3 finishes, and the germline J gene fills in the end. The rearrangement joins TRBV7-8 to TRBJ2-2; 9 nucleotides agree with TRBD1. CDR1 SGHVS and CDR2 FQNEAQ come from the germline V gene. This CDR3 has 15 amino acids. The V segment lost 11 bases and the J segment 4 bases; nucleotides outside the gene matches: 11. CDR3 loop: CALARDRALTGELFF. The DNA read from the CDR3 is TGTGCCCTGGCTCGGGACAGGGCCCTCACCGGGGAG.

Of note for this clone: The CDR3 is cut off 3 residues early in the read; its end comes from the germline J gene. The V gene is TRBV7-2, the J gene TRBJ2-5; D gene ambiguous. The CDR3 is 14 residues long. Per the germline V gene, CDR1 is SGHTA and CDR2 is FQGNSA. Trimming cost V 1 base and J 5 bases, with 11 bases left between them. The CDR3 DNA, read in part, is TGTGCCAGCAGCTTAGTCGTCGGCGGCGAGACC. Protein sequence: CASSLVVGGET. The whole CDR3 protein reads CASSLVVGGETQYF.

A word on this clone: The read ends 3 residues early relative to the CDR3; the germline J gene fills the gap. The rearrangement links TRBV20-1 to TRBJ2-3; D ambiguous. The CDR3 has 13 residues. V lost 0 bases, J lost 5 bases, and 9 bases lay in between. Germline V CDR1 and CDR2: DFQATT, SNEGSKA (reference sequence). CDR3 amino acids: CSARDRVRDTQYF. CDR3 bases read: TGCAGTGCTAGAGATCGGGTACGAGATACG.

Details on this clone: The CDR3 extends 3 residues past the end of the read, so its final part is completed from the germline J gene. This chain uses TRBV29-1 with TRBJ2-3; no firm D call. From germline, CDR1 is SQVTM and CDR2 ANQGSEA. This CDR3 spans 13 amino acids. V was shortened by 7 bases and J by 7 bases, with 18 bases between the two germline ends. The sequenced part of the CDR3 DNA is TGCAGCGCTCTCGGTAGGGTTCAGAATACG. Translating it yields CSALGRVQNT. The whole CDR3 is CSALGRVQNTQYF.

To note about this clone: The read terminates 3 residues ahead of where the CDR3 ends, so the germline J gene completes it. The chain carries TRBV7-2 and TRBJ2-3, with TRBD2 matching 11 bases. Germline CDR1 SGHTA, CDR2 FQGNSA. The V segment lost 2 bases and the J segment 6 bases; nucleotides outside the gene matches: 4. The CDR3 covers 15 residues. The CDR3 sequence is CASSLTASGRDTQYF. The covered CDR3 bases are TGTGCCAGCAGCTTAACGGCTAGCGGGAGGGATACG.

With regard to this clone: Read coverage stops 3 residues before the CDR3 terminus; the germline J gene supplies the remainder. This chain uses TRBV6-4 with TRBJ2-7; D gene unclear. The germline V and J ends were trimmed by 6 bases and 4 bases, with 13 bases remaining between them. Germline V gene sequence: CDR1 MRHNA, CDR2 SNTAGT. This CDR3 is 13 amino acids long. The covered CDR3 bases are TGTGCCAGCAGAGAACTATTTACATACGAG. It encodes CASRELFTYE. The full CDR3 reads CASRELFTYEQYF.

The CDR3 loop is CASSPGTANSPLFF. CDR3 DNA, as far as it was read: TGTGCCAGCTCACCAGGGACAGCAAATTCACCG. The chain carries TRBV18 and TRBJ2-2, with 7 positions matching TRBD1. The read is 3 residues too short to cover the CDR3 end, so that end is filled in from the germline J gene. The V gene's germline CDR1 is KGHSH and CDR2 LQKENI. This CDR3 contains 14 residues.

In regard to this clone: The read ends 3 residues shy of where the CDR3 ends; the end is completed using the germline J gene. The rearrangement uses TRBV7-3 and TRBJ2-6; D is perhaps TRBD1 (6 bases). Between the trimmed V and J ends, which lost 5 bases and 0 bases, there was a span of 14 bases. This CDR3 spans 17 amino acids. Germline CDR1 is SGHTA and CDR2 is FQGTGA. Partial CDR3 DNA: TGTGCCAGCAGCACCGGACAGCCTTACTCTGGGGCCAACGTC. It is translated as CASSTGQPYSGANV. The full CDR3 sequence reads CASSTGQPYSGANVLTF.

In regard to this clone: The read halts 3 residues ahead of the CDR3 end, with the missing end drawn from the germline J gene. V is TRBV2 and J is TRBJ2-7, with 8 bases lining up with TRBD2. The trim removed 2 bases at V and 6 bases at J, leaving 9 bases unmatched. CDR1 and CDR2 from the germline V gene are SNHLY and FYNNEI. The CDR3 covers 15 residues. CDR3 loop: CASSEPSGLVPEQYF. Partial CDR3 DNA: TGTGCCAGCAGTGAACCATCGGGACTAGTCCCCGAG.

Points on this clone: The read falls 3 residues short of the CDR3 end, and the missing part is taken from the germline J gene. The chain links TRBV10-3 to TRBJ1-1, with unresolved D. With 1 base removed from V and 1 base from J, the gap between germline ends came to 7 bases. The CDR3 is made up of 14 amino acids. CDR1 is ENHRY and CDR2 is SYGVKD in the germline V gene. Incomplete CDR3 DNA: TGTGCCATCAGTGAGTTGAGCGAGAACACTGAA. Translation gives CAISELSENTE. The entire CDR3 is CAISELSENTEAFF.

Of note for this clone: The CDR3 end is not reached by the read, which stops 3 residues before it; the germline J gene fills it in. The chain recombines TRBV19 with TRBJ1-2; 8 bases line up with TRBD1. The CDR3 spans 16 residues. Germline CDR1 LNHDA, CDR2 SQIVND (reference sequence). The CDR3 protein is CASSMGDRGSSVGYTF. CDR3 DNA (partial): TGTGCCAGTAGTATGGGAGACAGGGGCTCTTCGGTCGGC.

A note on this clone: The read finishes 3 residues shy of the CDR3 end, and the germline J gene is used to complete it. This chain links TRBV2 with TRBJ2-1; D perhaps matches TRBD2 (5 bases). Trimming took off 3 bases at V and 9 bases at J, with 18 bases between the two ends. The CDR3 is made up of 15 amino acids. Germline V gene sequence: CDR1 SNHLY, CDR2 FYNNEI. CDR3 loop: CASSDKRTAQSEQFF. The CDR3 bases that were read are TGTGCCAGCAGTGACAAGCGGACCGCGCAAAGTGAG.

This chain's CDR3 is CASSHERQGTGYTF. The DNA read from the CDR3 is TGCGCCAGCAGCCACGAGAGACAGGGCACCGGC. This chain connects TRBV4-1 to TRBJ1-2; 7 nucleotides match TRBD1. The observed sequence ends 3 residues before the CDR3 terminus, with the missing tail filled in from the germline J gene. In germline, CDR1 is MGHRA, CDR2 YSYEKL. The CDR3 is 14 residues long.

Points on this clone: The read is 3 residues too short to cover the CDR3 end, so that end is filled in from the germline J gene. The chain is built from TRBV18 and TRBJ2-7; D possibly matches TRBD1 or TRBD2 (5 bases each). V shed 4 bases and J shed 3 bases, with 10 bases lying between them. The CDR3 totals 13 residues. Per the germline V gene, CDR1 is KGHSH and CDR2 is LQKENI. The chain's CDR3 is CASSQGRFYEQYF. CDR3 DNA, as far as it was read: TGTGCCAGCTCACAGGGGAGATTCTACGAG. Full variable domain (outside the CDR3, taken from reference TRBV18 and TRBJ2-7): NAGVMQNPRHLVRRRGQEARLRCSPMKGHSHVYWYRQLPEEGLKFMVYLQKENIIDESGMPKERFSAEFPKEGPSILRIQQVVRGDSAAYFCASSQGRFYEQYFGPGTRLTVT.

About this clone: The CDR3 extends 3 residues past the end of the read, so its final part is completed from the germline J gene. The V and J genes are TRBV6-1 and TRBJ2-3; D is uncertain. V was shortened by 1 base and J by 0 bases, with 8 bases between the two germline ends. Germline V gene data show CDR1 as MNHNS and CDR2 as SASEGT. There are 15 residues in the CDR3. CDR3 DNA, as far as it was read: TGTGCCAGCAGTGAAGGGGCACAGAGCACAGATACG. Its translation: CASSEGAQSTDT. In full, the CDR3 is CASSEGAQSTDTQYF.

As concerns this clone: The read halts 3 residues ahead of the CDR3 end, with the missing end drawn from the germline J gene. V usage is TRBV30 and J usage is TRBJ1-5; D unclear. Germline V gene data show CDR1 as GTSNPN and CDR2 as SVGIG (reference sequence). The CDR3 totals 15 residues. CDR3: CAWRIIAGYTDPQHF. CDR3 bases read: TGTGCCTGGAGGATTATAGCGGGGTACACAGATCCC. The full variable domain, with the rest looked up from reference TRBV30 and TRBJ1-5, is SQTIHQWPATLVQPVGSPLSLECTVEGTSNPNLYWYRQAAGRGLQLLFYSVGIGQISSEVPQNLSASRPQDRQFILSSKKLLLSDSGFYLCAWRIIAGYTDPQHFGDGTRLSIL.